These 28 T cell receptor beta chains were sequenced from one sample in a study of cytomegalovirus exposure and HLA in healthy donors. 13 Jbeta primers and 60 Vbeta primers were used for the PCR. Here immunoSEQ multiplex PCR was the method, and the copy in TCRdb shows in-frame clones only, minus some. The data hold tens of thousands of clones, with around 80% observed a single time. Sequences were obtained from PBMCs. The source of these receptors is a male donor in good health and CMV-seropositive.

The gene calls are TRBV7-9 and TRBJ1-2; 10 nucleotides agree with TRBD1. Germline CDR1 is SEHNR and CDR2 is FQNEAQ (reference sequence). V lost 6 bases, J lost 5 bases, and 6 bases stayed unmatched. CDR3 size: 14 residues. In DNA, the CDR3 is TGTGCCAGCAGGCCACCGGGACAGGGGTATGGCTACACCTTC. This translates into CASRPPGQGYGYTF.

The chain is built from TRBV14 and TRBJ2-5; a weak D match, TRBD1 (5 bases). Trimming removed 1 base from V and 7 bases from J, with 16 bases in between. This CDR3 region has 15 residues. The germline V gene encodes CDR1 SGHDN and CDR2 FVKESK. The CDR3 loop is CASSQVVRGTGTQYF. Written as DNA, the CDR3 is TGTGCCAGCAGCCAAGTAGTAAGGGGAACGGGGACCCAGTACTTC.

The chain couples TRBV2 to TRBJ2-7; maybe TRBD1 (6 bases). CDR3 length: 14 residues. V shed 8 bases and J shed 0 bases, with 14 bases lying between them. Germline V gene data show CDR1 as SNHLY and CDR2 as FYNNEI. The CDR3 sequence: CASQTLTGSYEQYF. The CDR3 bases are TGTGCCAGCCAAACTTTGACAGGCTCCTACGAGCAGTACTTC.

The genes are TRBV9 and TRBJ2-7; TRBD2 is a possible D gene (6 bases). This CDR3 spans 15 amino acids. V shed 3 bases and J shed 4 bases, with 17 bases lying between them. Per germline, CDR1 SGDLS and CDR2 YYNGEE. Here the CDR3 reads CASSALGIGRYEQYF. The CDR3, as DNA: TGTGCCAGCAGCGCCCTAGGGATCGGGAGATACGAGCAGTACTTC.

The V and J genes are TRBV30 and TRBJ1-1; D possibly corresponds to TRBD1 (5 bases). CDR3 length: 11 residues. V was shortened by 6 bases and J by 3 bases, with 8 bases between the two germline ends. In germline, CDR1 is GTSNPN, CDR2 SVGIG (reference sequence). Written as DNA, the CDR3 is TGTGCCTGTCAGGGTGACACTGAAGCTTTCTTT. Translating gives CACQGDTEAFF.

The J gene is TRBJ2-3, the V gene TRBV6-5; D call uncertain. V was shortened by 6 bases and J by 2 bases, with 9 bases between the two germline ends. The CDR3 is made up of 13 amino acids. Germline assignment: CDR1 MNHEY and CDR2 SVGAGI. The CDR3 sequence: CASSRSSTDTQYF. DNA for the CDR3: TGTGCCAGCAGCCGGTCTTCCACAGATACGCAGTATTTT.

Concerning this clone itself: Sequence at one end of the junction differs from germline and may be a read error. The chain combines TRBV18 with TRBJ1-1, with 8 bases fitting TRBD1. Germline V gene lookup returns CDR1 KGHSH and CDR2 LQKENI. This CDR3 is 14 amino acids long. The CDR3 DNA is TGTGCCAGCTCACGGGACAGGCAGAACGCTGAAGCTTTCTTT. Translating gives CASSRDRQNAEAFF.

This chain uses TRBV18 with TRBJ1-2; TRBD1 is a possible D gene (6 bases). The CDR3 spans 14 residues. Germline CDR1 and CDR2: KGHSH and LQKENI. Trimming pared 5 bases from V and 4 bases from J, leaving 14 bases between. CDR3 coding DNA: TGTGCCAGCTCAGGTACAGGGCTATCCTATGGCTACACCTTC. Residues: CASSGTGLSYGYTF.

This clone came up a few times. Here the CDR3 reads CASSRDRSYEQYF. Here the CDR3 DNA reads TGTGCCAGCAGCCGGGACAGATCCTACGAGCAGTACTTC. The chain carries TRBV6-6 and TRBJ2-7; 7 bases map to TRBD1. The J segment lost 1 base and the V segment lost 6 bases, leaving 3 bases of the junction unmatched. Germline CDR1 MNHNY, CDR2 SVGAGI (reference sequence). This CDR3 comprises 13 residues.

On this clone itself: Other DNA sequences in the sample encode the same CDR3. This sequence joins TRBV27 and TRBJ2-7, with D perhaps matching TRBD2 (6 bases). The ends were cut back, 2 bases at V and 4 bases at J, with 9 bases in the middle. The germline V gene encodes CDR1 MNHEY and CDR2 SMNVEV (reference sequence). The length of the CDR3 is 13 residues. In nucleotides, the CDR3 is TGTGCCAGCAGTTTAGGGACTTCGTACGAGCAGTACTTC. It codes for CASSLGTSYEQYF.

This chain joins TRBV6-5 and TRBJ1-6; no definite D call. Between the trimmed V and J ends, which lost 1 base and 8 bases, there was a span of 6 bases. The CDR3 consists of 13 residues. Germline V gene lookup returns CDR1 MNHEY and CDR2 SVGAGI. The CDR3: CASSYWEDSPLHF. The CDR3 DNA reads TGTGCCAGCAGTTACTGGGAGGATTCACCCCTCCACTTT.

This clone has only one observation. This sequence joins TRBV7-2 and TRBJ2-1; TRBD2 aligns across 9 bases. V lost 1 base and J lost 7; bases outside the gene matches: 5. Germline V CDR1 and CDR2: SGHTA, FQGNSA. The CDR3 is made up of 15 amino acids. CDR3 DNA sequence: TGTGCCAGCAGCTTAGATCATCTAGCGGGAAATGAGCAGTTCTTC. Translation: CASSLDHLAGNEQFF.

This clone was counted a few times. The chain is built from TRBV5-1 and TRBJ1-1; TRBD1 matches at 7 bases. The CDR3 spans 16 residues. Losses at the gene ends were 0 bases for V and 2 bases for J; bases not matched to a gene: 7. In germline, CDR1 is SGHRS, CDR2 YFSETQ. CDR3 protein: CASSLVGGGANTEAFF. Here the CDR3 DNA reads TGCGCCAGCAGCTTGGTAGGAGGGGGCGCAAACACTGAAGCTTTCTTT.

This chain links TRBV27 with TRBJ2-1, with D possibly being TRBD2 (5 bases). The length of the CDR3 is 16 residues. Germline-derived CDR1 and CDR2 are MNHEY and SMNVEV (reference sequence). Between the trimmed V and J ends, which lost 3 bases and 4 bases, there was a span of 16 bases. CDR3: CASSLRVRQTYNEQFF. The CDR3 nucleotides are TGTGCCAGCAGTTTGAGGGTGCGACAAACTTACAATGAGCAGTTCTTC.

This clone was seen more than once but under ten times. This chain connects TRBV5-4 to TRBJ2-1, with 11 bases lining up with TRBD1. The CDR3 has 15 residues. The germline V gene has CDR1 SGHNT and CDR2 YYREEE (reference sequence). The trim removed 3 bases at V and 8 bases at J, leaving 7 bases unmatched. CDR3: CASSSPGQGAYEQFF. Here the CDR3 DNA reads TGTGCCAGCAGCTCCCCTGGACAGGGGGCCTATGAGCAGTTCTTC.

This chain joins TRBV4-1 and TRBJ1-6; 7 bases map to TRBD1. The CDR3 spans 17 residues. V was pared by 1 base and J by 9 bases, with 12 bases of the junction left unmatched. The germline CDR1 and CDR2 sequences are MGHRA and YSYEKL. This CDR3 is CASSQAALTGVVSPLHF. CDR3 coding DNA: TGCGCCAGCAGCCAAGCCGCCCTCACAGGGGTGGTTTCACCCCTCCACTTT.

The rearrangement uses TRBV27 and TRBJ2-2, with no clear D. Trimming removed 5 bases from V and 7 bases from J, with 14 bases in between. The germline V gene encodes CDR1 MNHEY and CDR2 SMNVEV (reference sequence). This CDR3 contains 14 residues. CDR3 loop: CASSPPLPSGELFF. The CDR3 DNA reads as TGTGCCAGCAGTCCCCCCCTTCCTAGCGGGGAGCTGTTTTTT.

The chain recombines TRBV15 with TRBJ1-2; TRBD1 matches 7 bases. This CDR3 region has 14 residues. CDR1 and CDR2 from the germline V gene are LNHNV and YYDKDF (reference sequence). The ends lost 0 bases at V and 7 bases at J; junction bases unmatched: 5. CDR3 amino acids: CATSRDQGGVGYTF. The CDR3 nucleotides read TGTGCCACCAGCAGAGACCAGGGGGGCGTTGGCTACACCTTC.

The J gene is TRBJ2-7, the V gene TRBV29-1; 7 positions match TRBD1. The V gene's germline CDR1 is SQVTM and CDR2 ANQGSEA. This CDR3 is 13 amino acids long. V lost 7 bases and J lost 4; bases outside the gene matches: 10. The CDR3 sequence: CSATDRNPYEQYF. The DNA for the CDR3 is TGCAGCGCCACGGACAGGAACCCTTACGAGCAGTACTTC.

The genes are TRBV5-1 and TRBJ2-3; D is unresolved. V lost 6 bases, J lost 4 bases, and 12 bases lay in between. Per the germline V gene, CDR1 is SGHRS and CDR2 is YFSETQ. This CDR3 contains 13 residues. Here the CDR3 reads CASKNRRSDTQYF. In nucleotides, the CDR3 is TGCGCCAGCAAGAATCGGCGGTCAGATACGCAGTATTTT.

CDR3 protein: CASSLMPGQETQYF. For the CDR3, the DNA is TGCGCCAGCAGCTTGATGCCAGGGCAAGAGACCCAGTACTTC. The chain employs TRBV5-1 and TRBJ2-5, with a tentative D call TRBD1 (5 bases). Per the germline V gene, CDR1 is SGHRS and CDR2 is YFSETQ. This CDR3 comprises 14 residues. V lost 1 base, J lost 2 bases, and 9 bases lay in between.

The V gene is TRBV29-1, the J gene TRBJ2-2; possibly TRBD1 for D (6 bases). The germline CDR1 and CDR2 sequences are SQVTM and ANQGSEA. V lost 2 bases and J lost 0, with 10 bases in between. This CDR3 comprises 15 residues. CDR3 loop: CSVENGQTNTGELFF. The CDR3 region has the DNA TGCAGCGTTGAAAACGGACAGACGAACACCGGGGAGCTGTTTTTT.

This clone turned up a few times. CDR3 region: CASSIQWGAEAFF. In DNA, the CDR3 is TGTGCCAGCTCGATTCAGTGGGGGGCTGAAGCTTTCTTT. The chain is built from TRBV7-3 and TRBJ1-1; tentatively, D is TRBD1 (5 bases). Trimming cost V 8 bases and J 6 bases, with 16 bases left between them. In germline, CDR1 is SGHTA, CDR2 FQGTGA. The CDR3 extends over 13 amino acids.

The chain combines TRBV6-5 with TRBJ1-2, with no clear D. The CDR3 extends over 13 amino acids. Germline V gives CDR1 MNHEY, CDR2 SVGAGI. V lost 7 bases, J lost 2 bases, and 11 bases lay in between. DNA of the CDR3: TGTGCCAGCATATCGCGGGCGAACTATGGCTACACCTTC. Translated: CASISRANYGYTF.

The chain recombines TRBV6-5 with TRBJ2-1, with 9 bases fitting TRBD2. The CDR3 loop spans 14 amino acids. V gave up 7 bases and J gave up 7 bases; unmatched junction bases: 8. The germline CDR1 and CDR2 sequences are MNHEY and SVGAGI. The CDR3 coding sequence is TGTGCCAGCAACCCAGCTAGCGGGACAAATGAGCAGTTCTTC. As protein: CASNPASGTNEQFF.

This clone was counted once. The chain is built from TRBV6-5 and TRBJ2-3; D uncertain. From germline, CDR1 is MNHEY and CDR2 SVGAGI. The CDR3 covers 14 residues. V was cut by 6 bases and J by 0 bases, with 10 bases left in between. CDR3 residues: CASRKHGSTDTQYF. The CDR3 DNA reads TGTGCCAGCAGAAAACACGGGAGCACAGATACGCAGTATTTT.

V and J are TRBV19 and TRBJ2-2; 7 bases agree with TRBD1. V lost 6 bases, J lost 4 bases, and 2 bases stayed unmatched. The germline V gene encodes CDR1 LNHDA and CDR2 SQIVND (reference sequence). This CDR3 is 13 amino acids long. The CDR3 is CASRRQGTGELFF. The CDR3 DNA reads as TGTGCCAGTAGACGACAGGGCACCGGGGAGCTGTTTTTT.

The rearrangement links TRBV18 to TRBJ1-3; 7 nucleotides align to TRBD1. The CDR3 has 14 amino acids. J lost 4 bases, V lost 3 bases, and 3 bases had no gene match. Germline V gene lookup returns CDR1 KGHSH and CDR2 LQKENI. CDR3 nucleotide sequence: TGTGCCAGCTCACCCGACAGGGTCGGAAACACCATATATTTT. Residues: CASSPDRVGNTIYF.